Listed here are 18 T cell receptor beta chains from one sample, sequenced in a study of blood T cells in healthy people across ages. Then a second PCR, running roughly 7 to 11 cycles, was carried out with a sample-barcoded 5' primer and a J-beta primer mix. TCRdb reprocessed the 5' RACE reads with MiXCR, giving one entry per CDR3 protein. Altogether some 640,000 distinct CDR3 sequences are present, under 30% being singletons, with the ten largest covering 15% to 17%. Source material: blood. The receptor source for this set is a woman older than 75 in good health.

Ten or more counts support this clonotype. The J gene is TRBJ2-5, the V gene TRBV7-2; D may match TRBD1 or TRBD2 (6 bases each). The CDR3 totals 16 residues. CDR1 and CDR2 (germline): SGHTA, FQGNSA. V lost 0 bases and J 1 base, leaving 12 bases between the germline ends. This CDR3 is CASSLAPGAFQETQYF. The DNA of the CDR3 is TGTGCCAGCAGCTTAGCCCCGGGGGCGTTCCAAGAGACCCAGTACTTC.

This chain uses TRBV5-1 with TRBJ2-5; 10 bases line up with TRBD1. The end of the DNA fits TRBJ2-7 better, so the J call may be wrong. From germline, CDR1 is SGHRS and CDR2 YFSETQ. The CDR3 loop spans 15 amino acids. CDR3 sequence: CASSSTGTGVAEQYF. The CDR3 bases are TGCGCCAGCAGCTCGACCGGGACAGGGGTAGCCGAGCAGTACTTC.

This clonotype was picked up a small number of times. This chain uses TRBV7-2 with TRBJ2-3, with TRBD2 matching 7 bases. The CDR3 spans 16 residues. V dropped 5 bases and J dropped 4; count of bases not matched to a gene: 12. CDR1 and CDR2 from the germline V gene are SGHTA and FQGNSA. The CDR3: CASSPLGAGSPDTQYF. CDR3 sequence (DNA): TGTGCCAGCAGCCCCTTGGGAGCGGGGAGTCCAGATACGCAGTATTTT.

The chain links TRBV9 to TRBJ1-1; D gene unclear. Germline values: CDR1 SGDLS, CDR2 YYNGEE. Trimming stripped 2 bases from V and 2 bases from J, with 7 bases between. CDR3 length: 13 residues. CDR3 in DNA: TGTGCCAGCAGCGTTCTGATAAACACTGAAGCTTTCTTT. This gives the protein CASSVLINTEAFF.

CDR3 sequence: CASSLGFLSTGAEGYTF. The CDR3 DNA follows: TGTGCCAGCAGCTTAGGCTTCTTGTCGACAGGGGCGGAAGGCTACACCTTC. The chain couples TRBV7-6 to TRBJ1-2; 8 bases align to TRBD1. Per germline, CDR1 SGHVS and CDR2 FNYEAQ. V shed 1 base and J 8 bases; nucleotides not matched to a gene: 15. The CDR3 consists of 17 residues.

This clonotype came up a few times. The chain employs TRBV6-4 and TRBJ1-5, with D unclear. The CDR3 runs to 14 residues. V was pared by 2 bases and J by 7 bases, with 12 bases between. Germline V CDR1 and CDR2: MRHNA, SNTAGT. CDR3: CASSDERERQPQHF. In DNA, the CDR3 is TGTGCCAGCAGTGACGAGCGGGAGAGGCAGCCCCAGCATTTT.

Details on this clonotype: This may arise from a read error, as a much more abundant clone is one base away. The chain is built from TRBV6-5 and TRBJ1-5; D is ambiguous. This CDR3 spans 14 amino acids. Germline V gene lookup returns CDR1 MNHEY and CDR2 SVGAGI. The CDR3, as DNA: TGTGCCAACAGTTCATTCAATAGCAATCAGCCCCAGCATTTT. Translating gives CANSSFNSNQPQHF.

The V and J genes are TRBV3-1 and TRBJ2-6; D is unclear. Trimming took off 1 base at V and 0 bases at J, with 7 bases between the two ends. The CDR3 sequence is 16 residues long. Germline V gene sequence: CDR1 LGHDT, CDR2 YNNKEL (reference sequence). The CDR3 loop reads CASSQGAGSGANVLTF. CDR3 coding DNA: TGTGCCAGCAGCCAAGGGGCAGGCTCTGGGGCCAACGTCCTGACTTTC.

This clonotype came up many times. CDR3 sequence reads: CASSLLGGGGTEAFF. Here the CDR3 DNA reads TGTGCCAGCAGCCTTCTGGGGGGCGGAGGCACTGAAGCTTTCTTT. V and J are TRBV12-3 or TRBV12-4 and TRBJ1-1; the D gene is possibly TRBD1 (6 bases). The CDR3 is 15 residues long. The V end was cut by 6 bases, the J end by 4 bases, with 18 bases between.

This clonotype was observed at least ten times. The rearrangement joins TRBV29-1 to TRBJ1-1; no firm D call. The germline V gene encodes CDR1 SQVTM and CDR2 ANQGSEA. This CDR3 region has 13 residues. V was shortened by 3 bases and J by 0 bases, with 8 bases between the two germline ends. CDR3 sequence reads: CSVDLPMNTEAFF. The CDR3 DNA is TGCAGCGTTGATCTTCCCATGAACACTGAAGCTTTCTTT.

This clonotype was seen more than once but under ten times. This may arise from a read error, as a much more abundant clone is one base away. The chain carries TRBV24-1 and TRBJ2-5; no clear D gene. This CDR3 comprises 13 residues. Germline V lookup: CDR1 KGHDR, CDR2 SFDVKD. V lost 4 bases and J lost 11, with 16 bases in between. CDR3 sequence (DNA): TGTGCCACCAGTGACTCCTCACATGGTGAGCAGTACTTC. The encoded protein is CATSDSSHGEQYF.

This clonotype came up many times. The V and J genes are TRBV20-1 and TRBJ1-2; the D is unclear. Germline lookup yields CDR1 DFQATT and CDR2 SNEGSKA (reference sequence). The V and J ends lost 5 bases and 5 bases respectively, with 18 bases between them. The CDR3 consists of 14 residues. CDR3 region: CSAPARGMGYGYTF. The CDR3 bases are TGCAGTGCTCCCGCCAGAGGCATGGGATATGGCTACACCTTC.

In regard to this clonotype: One end of the junction does not line up with germline, which may come from a read error. V usage is TRBV4-3 and J usage is TRBJ2-7; 12 bases match TRBD1. The CDR3 spans 15 residues. Germline assignment: CDR1 LGHNA and CDR2 YSLEER. The CDR3 coding sequence is TGCGCCAACAGCCTCGGGACAGGGGGCTTCAACGGGCAGTACTTC. Translating gives CANSLGTGGFNGQYF.

The rearrangement links TRBV28 to TRBJ1-2; D is ambiguous. Germline CDR1 reads MDHEN; CDR2 reads SYDVKM. Trimming stripped 6 bases from V and 4 bases from J, with 15 bases between. CDR3 length: 14 amino acids. The CDR3 bases are TGTGCCAGCAGGCTTACCGGGCCAGTCTATGGCTACACCTTC. It encodes CASRLTGPVYGYTF.

This sequence joins TRBV20-1 and TRBJ2-7; TRBD2 matches 11 bases. Germline CDR1 is DFQATT and CDR2 is SNEGSKA (reference sequence). V was clipped by 3 bases and J by 4 bases; unmatched bases: 2. This CDR3 is 13 amino acids long. CDR3 coding DNA: TGCAGTGCTAGGACTAGCGGGGAATACGAGCAGTACTTC. Its translation: CSARTSGEYEQYF.

The V and J genes are TRBV20-1 and TRBJ2-1; 14 bases agree with TRBD2. The CDR3 loop spans 17 amino acids. The germline CDR1 and CDR2 sequences are DFQATT and SNEGSKA (reference sequence). The V and J ends lost 3 bases and 7 bases, in that order; junction bases with no gene match: 11. CDR3 protein: CSASGAGTSGSVNEQFF. CDR3 nucleotides: TGCAGTGCTAGCGGGGCGGGGACTAGCGGGAGTGTAAATGAGCAGTTCTTC.

This clonotype has only a few counts. This chain connects TRBV29-1 to TRBJ2-2, with D perhaps TRBD2 (5 bases). The CDR3 is 14 amino acids. The V end was cut by 6 bases, the J end by 0 bases, with 11 bases between. In germline, CDR1 is SQVTM, CDR2 ANQGSEA. CDR3 in DNA: TGCAGCGTAGAGGGCACTTCGAACACCGGGGAGCTGTTTTTT. Residues: CSVEGTSNTGELFF.

This clonotype appeared many times. V and J are TRBV29-1 and TRBJ1-1; 7 bases match TRBD1. Germline loops: CDR1 SQVTM, CDR2 ANQGSEA. The V segment lost 4 bases and the J segment 3 bases; nucleotides outside the gene matches: 5. CDR3 size: 13 residues. CDR3 region: CSVAQGGYTEAFF. For the CDR3, the DNA is TGCAGCGTTGCCCAGGGGGGATACACTGAAGCTTTCTTT.